These 22 T cell receptor beta chains were sequenced from one sample in a study of Graves' ophthalmopathy and Graves' hyperthyroidism. Researchers took RNA transcripts and amplified TCR beta CDR3 regions from them. In the first round, RT-PCR was carried out with HTBI primers, and a multiplex PCR formed the second round. MiXCR, run by TCRdb on the multiplex PCR reads, gives a single entry per CDR3 protein. The data show fewer than 350,000 distinct CDR3 sequences, roughly 16% seen once. The material sequenced was peripheral blood. These TCRs come from an adult man with Graves' ophthalmopathy.

This clonotype was counted ten times or more. The chain uses TRBV14 and TRBJ1-2; possible D gene TRBD1, 6 bases. The V end was cut by 5 bases, the J end by 8 bases, with 18 bases between. Germline values: CDR1 SGHDN, CDR2 FVKESK. The CDR3 loop spans 14 amino acids. The CDR3 DNA is TGTGCCAGCAGCTTGTACGGGGGGCTGAGGGGCTACACCTTC. Residues: CASSLYGGLRGYTF. Full variable domain (outside the CDR3, taken from reference TRBV14 and TRBJ1-2): EAGVTQFPSHSVIEKGQTVTLRCDPISGHDNLYWYRRVMGKEIKFLLHFVKESKQDESGMPNNRFLAERTGGTYSTLKVQPAELEDSGVYFCASSLYGGLRGYTFGSGTRLTVV.

This clonotype appeared many times. This chain links TRBV7-2 with TRBJ1-2; the D is unclear. Trimming removed 2 bases from V and 5 bases from J, with 6 bases in between. This CDR3 has 12 amino acids. Germline CDR1 and CDR2: SGHTA and FQGNSA. This CDR3 is CASSLKSYGYTF. The CDR3 coding sequence is TGTGCCAGCAGCTTAAAGAGTTATGGCTACACCTTC.

This clonotype has ten or more counts. The V call is TRBV12-3 or TRBV12-4, the J call TRBJ1-1; D uncertain. The CDR3 has 14 amino acids. Between the trimmed V and J ends, which lost 2 bases and 1 base, there was a span of 8 bases. CDR3 sequence reads: CASSLFEGNTEAFF. CDR3 DNA: TGTGCCAGCAGTTTATTTGAGGGGAACACTGAAGCTTTCTTT.

The table lists this clonotype with a few counts. The J gene is TRBJ2-5, the V gene TRBV7-2, with D possibly matching TRBD2 (6 bases). Trimming removed 6 bases at V and 1 base at J, with 9 bases between. CDR1 is SGHTA and CDR2 is FQGNSA in the germline V gene. This CDR3 has 13 residues. This CDR3 reads CASRFSGQETQYF. CDR3 bases: TGTGCCAGCAGATTTAGCGGCCAAGAGACCCAGTACTTC.

This sequence joins TRBV12-3 or TRBV12-4 and TRBJ2-7; D is unresolved. The CDR3 has 14 residues. Trimming took off 1 base at V and 5 bases at J, with 12 bases between the two ends. CDR3 sequence: CASSLGAGGNEQYF. The CDR3 nucleotides read TGTGCCAGCAGTTTAGGGGCTGGCGGCAACGAGCAGTACTTC.

This clonotype was recorded at least ten times. The chain uses TRBV5-6 and TRBJ2-5, with 7 positions matching TRBD1. V shed 6 bases and J 2 bases; nucleotides not matched to a gene: 10. Per the germline V gene, CDR1 is SGHDT and CDR2 is YYEEEE. The CDR3 covers 15 residues. CDR3 protein: CASTKGTVLQETQYF. The CDR3 DNA is TGTGCCAGCACCAAAGGGACAGTCCTTCAAGAGACCCAGTACTTC.

This clonotype has a count of ten or more. V and J are TRBV12-3 or TRBV12-4 and TRBJ1-2; TRBD1 agrees at 8 bases. V lost 5 bases and J lost 4; bases outside the gene matches: 6. This CDR3 contains 14 residues. This CDR3 reads CASSQTGDLYGYTF. The DNA for the CDR3 is TGTGCCAGCAGTCAGACAGGGGATCTCTATGGCTACACCTTC.

This clonotype was detected ten times or more. V is TRBV14 and J is TRBJ2-7, with 8 positions matching TRBD1. The CDR3 covers 15 residues. CDR1 is SGHDN, CDR2 FVKESK, per germline. V lost 5 bases and J lost 2; bases outside the gene matches: 8. The CDR3 loop reads CASSFGTGETYEQYF. CDR3 bases: TGTGCCAGCAGCTTTGGGACAGGAGAAACCTACGAGCAGTACTTC.

This clonotype was picked up many times. The J gene is TRBJ1-1, the V gene TRBV27; tentative D call: TRBD1 (6 bases). The CDR3 consists of 17 residues. Germline CDR1 is MNHEY and CDR2 is SMNVEV (reference sequence). V was pared by 4 bases and J by 3 bases, with 21 bases between. Here the CDR3 DNA reads TGTGCCAGCAGTTCACTCCGGGTCAGGGGAGGGTACACTGAAGCTTTCTTT. Translated, it gives CASSSLRVRGGYTEAFF.

This clonotype was detected many times. The rearrangement uses TRBV12-3 or TRBV12-4 and TRBJ2-7, with D possibly being TRBD1 or TRBD2 (6 bases each). Trimming removed 3 bases from V and 0 bases from J, with 12 bases in between. The CDR3 has 15 residues. The CDR3 reads CASSFGGGVSYEQYF. For the CDR3, the DNA is TGTGCCAGCAGTTTCGGAGGGGGAGTCTCCTACGAGCAGTACTTC.

Many counts were recorded for this clonotype. The chain recombines TRBV7-9 with TRBJ1-1, with D possibly matching TRBD1 (5 bases). CDR1 and CDR2 from the germline V gene are SEHNR and FQNEAQ (reference sequence). V was pared by 6 bases and J by 5 bases, with 16 bases between. The CDR3 has 14 residues. The CDR3 DNA follows: TGTGCCAGCAGGTCCGGGGACTCCCTAACTGAAGCTTTCTTT. Encoded protein: CASRSGDSLTEAFF.

There are many counts of this clonotype. The J gene is TRBJ2-7, the V gene TRBV11-1, with TRBD1 matching over 9 bases. V was clipped by 1 base and J by 5 bases; unmatched bases: 6. CDR1 and CDR2 from the germline V gene are SGHAT and FQDESV (reference sequence). The CDR3 is 15 residues long. CDR3 loop: CASSLDRTGDHEQYF. The CDR3 DNA is TGTGCCAGCAGCTTAGACAGGACAGGGGACCACGAGCAGTACTTC.

This clonotype was observed many times. This chain links TRBV24-1 with TRBJ2-5, with 12 bases fitting TRBD2. The CDR3 sequence is 16 residues long. The V and J ends lost 3 bases and 5 bases, in that order; junction bases with no gene match: 6. Germline values: CDR1 KGHDR, CDR2 SFDVKD. The CDR3 protein is CATSDPTSGSGETQYF. CDR3 DNA sequence: TGTGCCACCAGTGATCCGACTAGCGGGAGTGGTGAGACCCAGTACTTC.

This clonotype was counted ten times or more. This chain connects TRBV20-1 to TRBJ2-7; 14 bases map to TRBD2. Looked up from germline, CDR1 is DFQATT and CDR2 is SNEGSKA (reference sequence). Trimming took 6 bases from V and 7 from J; bases not matched to a gene: 20. The CDR3 contains 18 residues. The CDR3 loop reads CSATGTSGSLRGSLEQYF. DNA for the CDR3: TGCAGTGCAACCGGGACTAGCGGGAGTTTACGGGGTTCTCTAGAGCAGTACTTC.

This clonotype showed up many times. J is TRBJ2-7 and V is TRBV24-1, with 10 bases that match TRBD1. Trimming took 2 bases from V and 0 from J; bases not matched to a gene: 3. This CDR3 spans 16 amino acids. Germline CDR1 is KGHDR and CDR2 is SFDVKD. CDR3 bases: TGTGCCACCAGTGATTCGGGACAGGGGCTCTCCTACGAGCAGTACTTC. It codes for CATSDSGQGLSYEQYF.

This clonotype occurred many times. The CDR3: CASSPSYLAGGRWELFF. The CDR3 DNA is TGTGCCAGCAGCCCAAGTTATCTAGCGGGGGGCCGCTGGGAGCTGTTTTTT. The V gene is TRBV11-2, the J gene TRBJ2-2; 11 bases line up with TRBD2. Germline values: CDR1 SGHAT, CDR2 FQNNGV. Trimming took 5 bases from V and 9 from J; bases not matched to a gene: 14. The CDR3 loop spans 17 amino acids.

The chain is built from TRBV6-2 or TRBV6-3 and TRBJ1-1; TRBD1 matches at 8 bases. Germline V gene data show CDR1 as MNHEY and CDR2 as SVGEGT. Trimming cost V 4 bases and J 3 bases; bases outside gene matches: 7. CDR3 length equals 15 residues. The DNA for the CDR3 is TGTGCCAGCAGTTTTCCTCGGACAGGGTACACTGAAGCTTTCTTT. Its protein product is CASSFPRTGYTEAFF.

The rearrangement uses TRBV30 and TRBJ2-7, with unresolved D. Deletions cut 3 bases from V and 6 bases from J, with 21 bases between. Germline V gene data show CDR1 as GTSNPN and CDR2 as SVGIG (reference sequence). This CDR3 contains 15 residues. This chain's CDR3 is CAWSGLPPELAEQYF. In DNA, the CDR3 is TGTGCCTGGAGCGGCCTCCCTCCGGAATTGGCCGAGCAGTACTTC.

This clonotype came up many times. The gene calls are TRBV6-1 and TRBJ1-5, with D possibly matching TRBD1 (5 bases). The CDR3 runs 17 residues. V lost 0 bases to trimming and J lost 7 bases, with 19 bases between them. The germline V gene encodes CDR1 MNHNS and CDR2 SASEGT. CDR3 sequence reads: CASSEASPGGAGQPQHF. In DNA, the CDR3 is TGTGCCAGCAGTGAAGCCTCCCCGGGGGGAGCGGGCCAGCCCCAGCATTTT.

This clonotype was seen many times. This rearrangement joins TRBV11-2 to TRBJ2-1; the D gene is possibly TRBD2 (5 bases). CDR3 size: 12 residues. Germline CDR1 and CDR2: SGHAT and FQNNGV. V lost 0 bases and J lost 10, with 7 bases in between. CDR3 coding DNA: TGTGCCAGCAGCTTAGAGGACTGGGAGCAGTTCTTC. This codes for CASSLEDWEQFF.

At least ten counts were recorded for this clonotype. This rearrangement joins TRBV10-3 to TRBJ2-7; 13 positions match TRBD2. CDR1 and CDR2 (germline): ENHRY, SYGVKD. The CDR3 is made up of 15 amino acids. The V and J ends lost 10 bases and 5 bases, in that order; junction bases with no gene match: 11. CDR3 in DNA: TGTGCCACGGGCCAACTAGCGGGGGGGCCAAACGAGCAGTACTTC. Translation gives CATGQLAGGPNEQYF.

This clonotype was observed many times. The V and J genes are TRBV5-1 and TRBJ2-7; tentative D call: TRBD1 (6 bases). This CDR3 has 14 residues. V was cut by 3 bases and J by 2 bases, with 12 bases left in between. Germline CDR1 reads SGHRS; CDR2 reads YFSETQ. CDR3: CASSWTDKPYEQYF. CDR3 bases: TGCGCCAGCAGCTGGACAGACAAACCCTACGAGCAGTACTTC.